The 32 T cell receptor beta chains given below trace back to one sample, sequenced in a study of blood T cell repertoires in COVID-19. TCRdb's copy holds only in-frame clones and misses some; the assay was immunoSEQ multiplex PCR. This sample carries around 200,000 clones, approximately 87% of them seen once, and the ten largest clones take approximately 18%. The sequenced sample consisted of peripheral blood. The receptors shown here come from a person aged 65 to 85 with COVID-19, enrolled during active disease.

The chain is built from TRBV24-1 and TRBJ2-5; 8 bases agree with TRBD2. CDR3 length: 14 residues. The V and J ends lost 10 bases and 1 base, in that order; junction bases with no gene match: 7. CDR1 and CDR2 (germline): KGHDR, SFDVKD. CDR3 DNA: TGTGCCACTTCCGGGAGGGGAACCCAAGAGACCCAGTACTTC. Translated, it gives CATSGRGTQETQYF.

CDR3 region: CASSLSGGNTEAFF. DNA for the CDR3: TGTGCCAGCAGTTTGTCCGGGGGGAACACTGAAGCTTTCTTT. This chain uses TRBV6-2 or TRBV6-3 with TRBJ1-1; tentative D call: TRBD1 (5 bases). The V end lost 4 bases, the J end lost 1 base, and 10 bases lay between the germline ends. This CDR3 is built from 14 residues. The germline CDR1 and CDR2 sequences are MNHEY and SVGEGT.

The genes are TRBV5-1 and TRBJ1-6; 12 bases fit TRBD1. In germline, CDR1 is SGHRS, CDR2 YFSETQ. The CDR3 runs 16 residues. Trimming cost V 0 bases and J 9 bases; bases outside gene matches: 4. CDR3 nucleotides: TGCGCCAGCAGCTTGGCCGGGACAGGGGGCGCTTCACCCCTCCACTTT. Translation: CASSLAGTGGASPLHF.

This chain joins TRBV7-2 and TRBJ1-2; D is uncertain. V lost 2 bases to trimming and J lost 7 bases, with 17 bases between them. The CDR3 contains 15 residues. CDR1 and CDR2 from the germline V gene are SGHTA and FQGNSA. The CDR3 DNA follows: TGTGCCAGCAGCTTAAGCCGGGCCCTCGAGGGTGGCTACACCTTC. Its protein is CASSLSRALEGGYTF.

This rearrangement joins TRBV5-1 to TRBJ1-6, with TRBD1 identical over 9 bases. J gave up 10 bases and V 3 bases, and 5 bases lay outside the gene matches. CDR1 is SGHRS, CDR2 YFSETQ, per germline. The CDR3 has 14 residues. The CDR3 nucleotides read TGCGCCAGCAGCTGGGGACAGGGCGAATCACCCCTCCACTTT. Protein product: CASSWGQGESPLHF.

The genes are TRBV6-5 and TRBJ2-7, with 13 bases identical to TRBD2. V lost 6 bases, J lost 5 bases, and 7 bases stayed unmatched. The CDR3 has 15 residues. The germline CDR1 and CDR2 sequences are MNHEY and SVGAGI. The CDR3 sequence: CASRGLAGSGNEQYF. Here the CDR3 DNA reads TGTGCCAGCAGGGGACTAGCGGGATCCGGGAACGAGCAGTACTTC.

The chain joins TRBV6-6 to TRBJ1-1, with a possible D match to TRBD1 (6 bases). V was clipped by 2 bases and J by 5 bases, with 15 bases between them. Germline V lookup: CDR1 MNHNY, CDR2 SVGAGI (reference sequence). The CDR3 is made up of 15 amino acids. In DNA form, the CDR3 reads TGTGCCAGCAGTTACCGGGACATCTCGAGAACTGAAGCTTTCTTT. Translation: CASSYRDISRTEAFF.

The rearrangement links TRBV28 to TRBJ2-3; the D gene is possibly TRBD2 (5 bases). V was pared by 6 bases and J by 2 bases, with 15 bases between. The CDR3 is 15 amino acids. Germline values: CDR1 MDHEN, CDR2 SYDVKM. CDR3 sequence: CASRPSSGFTDTQYF. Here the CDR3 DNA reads TGTGCCAGCAGGCCCTCGAGCGGATTCACAGATACGCAGTATTTT.

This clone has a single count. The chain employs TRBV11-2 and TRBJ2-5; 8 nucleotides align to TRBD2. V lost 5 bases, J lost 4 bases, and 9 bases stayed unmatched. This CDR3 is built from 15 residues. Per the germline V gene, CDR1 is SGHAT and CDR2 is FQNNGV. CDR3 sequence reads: CASSTWTSRRETQYF. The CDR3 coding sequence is TGTGCCAGCAGCACCTGGACTAGCCGGAGAGAGACCCAGTACTTC.

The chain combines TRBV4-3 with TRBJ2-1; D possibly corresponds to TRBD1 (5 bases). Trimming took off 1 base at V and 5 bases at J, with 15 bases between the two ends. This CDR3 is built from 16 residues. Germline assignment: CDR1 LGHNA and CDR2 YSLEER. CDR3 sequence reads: CASSQGLSDSHNEQFF. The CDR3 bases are TGCGCCAGCAGCCAAGGCCTGAGTGACAGCCACAATGAGCAGTTCTTC.

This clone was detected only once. CDR3 protein: CASQWGQASNQPQHF. The CDR3 DNA reads as TGTGCCAGTCAATGGGGACAGGCAAGCAATCAGCCCCAGCATTTT. This chain connects TRBV19 to TRBJ1-5, with TRBD1 matching 8 bases. The CDR3 is 15 amino acids. V trimming: 8 bases; J trimming: 1 base; junction bases outside the gene matches: 7. CDR1 and CDR2 (germline): LNHDA, SQIVND (reference sequence).

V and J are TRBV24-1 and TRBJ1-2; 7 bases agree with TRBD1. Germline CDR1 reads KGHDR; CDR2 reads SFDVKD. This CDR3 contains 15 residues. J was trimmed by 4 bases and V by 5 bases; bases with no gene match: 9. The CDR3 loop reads CATSADDRVGYGYTF. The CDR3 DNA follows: TGTGCCACCAGTGCCGACGACAGGGTCGGCTATGGCTACACCTTC.

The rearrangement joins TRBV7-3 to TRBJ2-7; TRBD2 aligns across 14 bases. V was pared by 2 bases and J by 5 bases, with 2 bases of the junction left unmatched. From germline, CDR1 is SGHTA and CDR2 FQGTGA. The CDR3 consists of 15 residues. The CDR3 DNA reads TGTGCCAGCAGCTTACGACTAGCGGGGGGGCACGAGCAGTACTTC. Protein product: CASSLRLAGGHEQYF. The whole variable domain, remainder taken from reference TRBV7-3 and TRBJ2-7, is GAGVSQTPSNKVTEKGKYVELRCDPISGHTALYWYRQSLGQGPEFLIYFQGTGAADDSGLPNDRFFAVRPEGSVSTLKIQRTERGDSAVYLCASSLRLAGGHEQYFGPGTRLTVT.

Here the CDR3 reads CASSIDGALQPQHF. In nucleotides, the CDR3 is TGTGCCAGTAGTATAGATGGAGCTCTGCAGCCCCAGCATTTT. The V gene is TRBV19, the J gene TRBJ1-5; D call uncertain. The ends were cut back, 0 bases at V and 7 bases at J, with 10 bases in the middle. The CDR3 covers 14 residues. Germline V CDR1 and CDR2: LNHDA, SQIVND (reference sequence).

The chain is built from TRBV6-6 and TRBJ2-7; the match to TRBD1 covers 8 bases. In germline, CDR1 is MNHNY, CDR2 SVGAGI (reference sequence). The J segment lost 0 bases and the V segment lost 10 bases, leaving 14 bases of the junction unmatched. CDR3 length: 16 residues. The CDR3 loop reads CATKTRTGRASYEQYF. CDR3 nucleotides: TGTGCCACCAAAACTAGGACAGGGCGAGCCTCCTACGAGCAGTACTTC.

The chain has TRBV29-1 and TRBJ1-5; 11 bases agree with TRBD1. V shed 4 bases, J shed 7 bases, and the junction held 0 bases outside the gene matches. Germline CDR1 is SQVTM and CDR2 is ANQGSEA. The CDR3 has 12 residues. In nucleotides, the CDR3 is TGCAGCGTTGGGACAGGGGGCCAGCCCCAGCATTTT. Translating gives CSVGTGGQPQHF.

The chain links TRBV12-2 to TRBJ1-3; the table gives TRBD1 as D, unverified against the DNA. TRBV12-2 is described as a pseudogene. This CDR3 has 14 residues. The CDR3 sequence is CASRLAGAGNTIYF. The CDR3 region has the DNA TGTGCAAGTCGCTTAGCAGGGGCTGGAAACACCATATATTTT.

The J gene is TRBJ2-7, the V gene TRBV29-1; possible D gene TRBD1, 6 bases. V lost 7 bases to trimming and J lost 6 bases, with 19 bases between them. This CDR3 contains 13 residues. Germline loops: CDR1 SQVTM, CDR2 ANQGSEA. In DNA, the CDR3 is TGCAGCGCCGCTCTGGGAATGGGGGCCGAGCAGTACTTC. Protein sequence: CSAALGMGAEQYF.

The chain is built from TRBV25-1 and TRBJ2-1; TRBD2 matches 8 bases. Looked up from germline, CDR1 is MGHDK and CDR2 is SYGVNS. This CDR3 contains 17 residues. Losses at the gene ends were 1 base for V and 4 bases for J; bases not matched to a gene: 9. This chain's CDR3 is CASSEFMGGGLYNEQFF. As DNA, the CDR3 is TGTGCCAGCAGTGAATTTATGGGCGGGGGGCTATACAATGAGCAGTTCTTC.

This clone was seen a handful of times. For the CDR3, the DNA is TGTGCCAGCAGTTACCCGTCTATTTGGTCCTCCTACGAGCAGTACTTC. Translation: CASSYPSIWSSYEQYF. The gene calls are TRBV6-2 or TRBV6-3 and TRBJ2-7, with D unclear. The CDR3 runs 16 residues. The V gene lost 2 bases and the J gene lost 0 bases, with 14 bases spanning the gap. Germline V gene sequence: CDR1 MNHEY, CDR2 SVGEGT.

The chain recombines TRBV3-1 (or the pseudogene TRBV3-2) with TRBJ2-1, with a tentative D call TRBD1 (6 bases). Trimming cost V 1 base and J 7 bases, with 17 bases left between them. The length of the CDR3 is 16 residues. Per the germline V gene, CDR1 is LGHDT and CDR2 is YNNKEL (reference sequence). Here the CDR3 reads CASSQASKGVGNEQFF. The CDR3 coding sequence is TGTGCCAGCAGCCAAGCTTCCAAGGGGGTAGGGAATGAGCAGTTCTTC.

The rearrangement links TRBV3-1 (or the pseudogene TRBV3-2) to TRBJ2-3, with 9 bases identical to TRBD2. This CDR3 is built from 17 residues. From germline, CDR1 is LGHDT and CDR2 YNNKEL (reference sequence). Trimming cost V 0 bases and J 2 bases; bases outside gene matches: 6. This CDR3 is CASSQDLLAGLTDTQYF. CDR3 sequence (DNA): TGTGCCAGCAGCCAAGATTTGCTAGCGGGGCTCACAGATACGCAGTATTTT.

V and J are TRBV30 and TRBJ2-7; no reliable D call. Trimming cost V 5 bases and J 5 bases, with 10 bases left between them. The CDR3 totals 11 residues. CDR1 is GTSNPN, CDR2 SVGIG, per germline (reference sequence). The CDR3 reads CAWRQVHEQYF. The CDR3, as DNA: TGTGCCTGGCGTCAGGTCCACGAGCAGTACTTC.

DNA for the CDR3: TGTGCCAGCAGCCAAAAACAGGGGTTTGAAGATACGCAGTATTTT. This translates into CASSQKQGFEDTQYF. The chain is built from TRBV3-1 (or the pseudogene TRBV3-2) and TRBJ2-3; the match to TRBD1 covers 7 bases. Germline lookup yields CDR1 LGHDT and CDR2 YNNKEL (reference sequence). This CDR3 contains 15 residues. V lost 2 bases and J lost 5; bases outside the gene matches: 7.

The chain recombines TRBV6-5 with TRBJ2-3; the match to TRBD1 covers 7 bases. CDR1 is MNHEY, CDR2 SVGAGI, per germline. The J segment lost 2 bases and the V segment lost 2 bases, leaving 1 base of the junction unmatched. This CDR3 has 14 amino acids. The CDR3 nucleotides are TGTGCCAGCAGTTACGGGACAGACACAGATACGCAGTATTTT. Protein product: CASSYGTDTDTQYF.

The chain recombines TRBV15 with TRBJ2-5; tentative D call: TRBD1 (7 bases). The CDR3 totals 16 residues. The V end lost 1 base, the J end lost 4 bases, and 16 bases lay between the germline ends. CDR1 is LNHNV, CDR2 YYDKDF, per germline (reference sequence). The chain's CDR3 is CATSRGASQGGETQYF. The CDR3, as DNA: TGTGCCACCAGCAGAGGTGCAAGCCAGGGGGGAGAGACCCAGTACTTC.

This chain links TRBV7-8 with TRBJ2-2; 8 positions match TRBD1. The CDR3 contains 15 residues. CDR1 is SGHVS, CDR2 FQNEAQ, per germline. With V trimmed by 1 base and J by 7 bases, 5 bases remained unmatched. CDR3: CASSLGTGGGGELFF. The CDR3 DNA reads TGTGCCAGCAGCTTAGGAACAGGGGGTGGCGGGGAGCTGTTTTTT.

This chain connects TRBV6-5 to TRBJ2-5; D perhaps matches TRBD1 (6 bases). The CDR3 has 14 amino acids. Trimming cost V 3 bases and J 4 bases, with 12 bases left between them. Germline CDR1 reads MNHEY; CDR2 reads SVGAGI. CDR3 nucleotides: TGTGCCAGCAGTTATAGTAAGGGGGTAGAGACCCAGTACTTC. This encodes CASSYSKGVETQYF.

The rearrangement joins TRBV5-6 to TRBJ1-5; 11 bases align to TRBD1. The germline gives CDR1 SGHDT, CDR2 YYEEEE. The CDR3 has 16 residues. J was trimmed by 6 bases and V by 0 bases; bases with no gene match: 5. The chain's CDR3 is CASSLAVGTGGQPQHF. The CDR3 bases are TGTGCCAGCAGCTTGGCCGTTGGGACAGGGGGTCAGCCCCAGCATTTT.

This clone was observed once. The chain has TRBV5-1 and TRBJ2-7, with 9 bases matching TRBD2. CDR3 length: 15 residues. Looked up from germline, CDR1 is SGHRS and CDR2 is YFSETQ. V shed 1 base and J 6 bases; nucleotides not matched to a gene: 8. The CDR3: CASSLTLAGRGEQYF. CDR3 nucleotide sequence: TGCGCCAGCAGCTTGACCCTAGCGGGAAGAGGCGAGCAGTACTTC.

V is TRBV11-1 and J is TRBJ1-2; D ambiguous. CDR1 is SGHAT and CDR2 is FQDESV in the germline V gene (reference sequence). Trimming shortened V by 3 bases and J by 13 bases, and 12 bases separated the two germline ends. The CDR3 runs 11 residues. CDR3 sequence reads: CASSLGSFSTF. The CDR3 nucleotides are TGTGCCAGCAGCTTGGGGAGTTTTTCCACCTTC.

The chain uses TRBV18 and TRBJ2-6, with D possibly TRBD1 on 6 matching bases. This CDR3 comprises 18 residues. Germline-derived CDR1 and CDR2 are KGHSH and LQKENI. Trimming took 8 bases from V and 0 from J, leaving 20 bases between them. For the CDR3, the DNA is TGTGCCAGCCTGCCCCACAGGGTTCTAGGCTCTGGGGCCAACGTCCTGACTTTC. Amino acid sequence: CASLPHRVLGSGANVLTF.